Listed here are 21 T cell receptor beta chains from one sample, sequenced in a study of blood T cell repertoires in COVID-19. The method was immunoSEQ multiplex PCR; TCRdb's version includes in-frame clones alone and lacks a portion of them. The sample carries about 130,000 clones, about 86% recorded once. Sequencing was carried out using PBMCs or T cells enriched from blood (not recorded which). These receptors all stem from a man aged 50 or older who had recovered from COVID-19.

V is TRBV7-3 and J is TRBJ2-1, with TRBD2 matching over 9 bases. The V segment lost 4 bases and the J segment 3 bases; nucleotides outside the gene matches: 4. This CDR3 region has 15 residues. Germline loops: CDR1 SGHTA, CDR2 FQGTGA. The CDR3 protein is CASSSTSGLYNEQFF. CDR3 in DNA: TGTGCCAGCAGCTCGACTAGCGGCCTCTACAATGAGCAGTTCTTC.

The chain carries TRBV18 and TRBJ1-1; 8 positions agree with TRBD1. The length of the CDR3 is 16 residues. Per the germline V gene, CDR1 is KGHSH and CDR2 is LQKENI. The ends lost 2 bases at V and 6 bases at J; junction bases unmatched: 11. In DNA form, the CDR3 reads TGTGCCAGCTCACCATTTGCAGGGGGCGCGGTCCCTGAAGCTTTCTTT. Protein product: CASSPFAGGAVPEAFF. Complete variable domain (other parts from reference TRBV18 and TRBJ1-1): NAGVMQNPRHLVRRRGQEARLRCSPMKGHSHVYWYRQLPEEGLKFMVYLQKENIIDESGMPKERFSAEFPKEGPSILRIQQVVRGDSAAYFCASSPFAGGAVPEAFFGQGTRLTVV.

The chain joins TRBV19 to TRBJ1-4; D remains unclear. Germline CDR1 reads LNHDA; CDR2 reads SQIVND (reference sequence). Trimming shortened V by 3 bases and J by 7 bases, and 15 bases separated the two germline ends. The CDR3 covers 15 residues. CDR3: CASSMGNRLAEKLFF. The CDR3 DNA reads as TGTGCCAGTAGTATGGGCAACAGATTGGCTGAAAAACTGTTTTTT.

The genes are TRBV20-1 and TRBJ2-7; 8 positions match TRBD2. CDR1 and CDR2 from the germline V gene are DFQATT and SNEGSKA (reference sequence). The CDR3 has 15 amino acids. V shed 3 bases and J 4 bases; nucleotides not matched to a gene: 11. This CDR3 is CSASAPRGGSYEQYF. The CDR3, as DNA: TGCAGTGCTAGTGCTCCCCGCGGGGGGTCTTACGAGCAGTACTTC.

This clone was recorded only once. The chain combines TRBV3-1 (or the pseudogene TRBV3-2) with TRBJ1-4; a possible D gene is TRBD1 (6 bases). CDR1 LGHDT and CDR2 YNNKEL come from the germline V gene (reference sequence). The V end lost 3 bases, the J end lost 5 bases, and 13 bases lay between the germline ends. CDR3 size: 15 residues. The CDR3 here is CASSHGQPGNEKLFF. In DNA, the CDR3 is TGTGCCAGCAGCCACGGACAGCCCGGGAATGAAAAACTGTTTTTT.

This clone was detected only once. This chain links TRBV24-1 with TRBJ2-1; 12 bases map to TRBD2. Germline V gene data show CDR1 as KGHDR and CDR2 as SFDVKD. The trim removed 3 bases at V and 0 bases at J, leaving 8 bases unmatched. The CDR3 is 19 amino acids. CDR3 sequence reads: CATSDPTSGGLSSYNEQFF. The CDR3 DNA is TGTGCCACCAGTGATCCGACTAGCGGGGGCCTCAGCTCCTACAATGAGCAGTTCTTC.

J is TRBJ1-2 and V is TRBV19, with D possibly matching TRBD1 (6 bases). The germline gives CDR1 LNHDA, CDR2 SQIVND (reference sequence). The CDR3 sequence is 14 residues long. Trimming took 2 bases from V and 7 from J, leaving 14 bases between them. This CDR3 reads CASSISTGFGGYTF. The CDR3 DNA reads TGTGCCAGTAGTATAAGCACAGGGTTCGGTGGCTACACCTTC.

This chain joins TRBV10-3 and TRBJ1-1, with unresolved D. Looked up from germline, CDR1 is ENHRY and CDR2 is SYGVKD. V lost 8 bases, J lost 3 bases, and 10 bases lay in between. The CDR3 is made up of 12 amino acids. CDR3 region: CAIRDTYTEAFF. Written as DNA, the CDR3 is TGTGCCATCCGAGACACCTACACTGAAGCTTTCTTT.

The chain has TRBV7-8 and TRBJ1-2, with 9 nucleotides matching TRBD1. The CDR3 has 14 amino acids. Trimming at V came to 5 bases and at J to 2 bases, leaving 3 bases not matched to a gene. Germline V gene lookup returns CDR1 SGHVS and CDR2 FQNEAQ. The CDR3 loop is CASSHGQGNYGYTF. The CDR3 DNA reads as TGTGCCAGCAGCCACGGACAGGGGAACTATGGCTACACCTTC.

This chain joins TRBV14 and TRBJ1-2, with D perhaps matching TRBD1 (5 bases). Trimming left V 4 bases short and J 8 bases short, with 17 bases between. Per the germline V gene, CDR1 is SGHDN and CDR2 is FVKESK. This CDR3 is built from 14 residues. In nucleotides, the CDR3 is TGTGCCAGCAGCCCAGTTACAGGATCGAGGGGCTACACCTTC. Amino acid sequence: CASSPVTGSRGYTF.

The rearrangement joins TRBV4-3 to TRBJ2-2; TRBD1 agrees at 7 bases. Trimming at V came to 0 bases and at J to 8 bases, leaving 6 bases not matched to a gene. Germline V gene data show CDR1 as LGHNA and CDR2 as YSLEER. The CDR3 is 15 amino acids. The CDR3 reads CASSQDQGVSGELFF. The CDR3, as DNA: TGCGCCAGCAGCCAAGACCAGGGGGTGTCTGGGGAGCTGTTTTTT.

This chain uses TRBV7-9 with TRBJ2-7; perhaps TRBD1 as D (6 bases). Per germline, CDR1 SEHNR and CDR2 FQNEAQ (reference sequence). The ends were cut back, 1 base at V and 2 bases at J, with 9 bases in the middle. There are 14 residues in the CDR3. The DNA of the CDR3 is TGTGCCAGCAGCTTAGAGAGGGGGACCTACGAGCAGTACTTC. This codes for CASSLERGTYEQYF.

This clone was picked up a small number of times. This chain connects TRBV5-1 to TRBJ1-4, with D possibly TRBD1 on 5 matching bases. Germline V CDR1 and CDR2: SGHRS, YFSETQ. CDR3 length: 15 residues. V lost 3 bases and J 8 bases, leaving 17 bases between the germline ends. CDR3: CASSSQGSTGEKLFF. The CDR3 nucleotides are TGCGCCAGCAGCTCTCAGGGTTCTACCGGCGAAAAACTGTTTTTT.

The CDR3 coding sequence is TGTGCCAGCTCACGGAGCACAGGATTTGGGAACACTGAAGCTTTCTTT. Its protein product is CASSRSTGFGNTEAFF. The V call is TRBV18, the J call TRBJ1-1; possibly TRBD1 for D (5 bases). The CDR3 is made up of 16 amino acids. The germline CDR1 and CDR2 sequences are KGHSH and LQKENI. Trimming cost V 4 bases and J 1 base, with 16 bases left between them.

This chain uses TRBV11-2 with TRBJ1-2; 10 bases align to TRBD1. Germline V lookup: CDR1 SGHAT, CDR2 FQNNGV. V dropped 5 bases and J dropped 2; count of bases not matched to a gene: 2. The CDR3 totals 14 residues. The CDR3, as DNA: TGTGCCAGCAGCCGGGGACAGGGGAACTATGGCTACACCTTC. Translating it yields CASSRGQGNYGYTF.

The chain employs TRBV9 and TRBJ2-1, with TRBD2 matching over 9 bases. Germline lookup yields CDR1 SGDLS and CDR2 YYNGEE. J lost 6 bases, V lost 0 bases, and 4 bases had no gene match. There are 15 residues in the CDR3. CDR3 nucleotides: TGTGCCAGCAGCGTAGGCAATAGCGGGGGCAATGAGCAGTTCTTC. Translated, it gives CASSVGNSGGNEQFF.

This rearrangement joins TRBV7-2 to TRBJ2-2; 8 nucleotides match TRBD1. This CDR3 contains 15 residues. From germline, CDR1 is SGHTA and CDR2 FQGNSA. The V segment lost 4 bases and the J segment 0 bases; nucleotides outside the gene matches: 1. CDR3 sequence reads: CASSSTGANTGELFF. CDR3 DNA: TGTGCCAGCAGCTCGACAGGGGCGAACACCGGGGAGCTGTTTTTT.

V and J are TRBV7-6 and TRBJ1-1, with D possibly TRBD1 on 5 matching bases. There are 14 residues in the CDR3. Germline CDR1 reads SGHVS; CDR2 reads FNYEAQ. The V and J ends lost 4 bases and 5 bases respectively, with 14 bases between them. CDR3 region: CASSSGQGWTEAFF. The CDR3 bases are TGTGCCAGCAGCTCAGGGCAGGGTTGGACTGAAGCTTTCTTT.

The V gene is TRBV14, the J gene TRBJ2-3; D unresolved. V lost 0 bases to trimming and J lost 0 bases, with 19 bases between them. The CDR3 has 19 amino acids. Germline V CDR1 and CDR2: SGHDN, FVKESK. CDR3 sequence reads: CASSQDHFWWSPSTDTQYF. The CDR3 DNA is TGTGCCAGCAGCCAAGATCATTTTTGGTGGAGTCCTAGCACAGATACGCAGTATTTT.

This chain uses TRBV4-3 with TRBJ2-3; no clear D gene. With 0 bases removed from V and 3 bases from J, the gap between germline ends came to 13 bases. The CDR3 runs 16 residues. Germline V gene data show CDR1 as LGHNA and CDR2 as YSLEER. CDR3 amino acids: CASSQEEFGWTDTQYF. In nucleotides, the CDR3 is TGCGCCAGCAGCCAAGAAGAATTCGGGTGGACAGATACGCAGTATTTT.

The chain is built from TRBV5-6 and TRBJ1-3; D not certain. The V end was cut by 2 bases, the J end by 0 bases, with 6 bases between. Germline V gene sequence: CDR1 SGHDT, CDR2 YYEEEE. The CDR3 sequence is 14 residues long. The CDR3 protein is CASSFGSSGNTIYF. CDR3 nucleotide sequence: TGTGCCAGCAGCTTTGGTAGCTCTGGAAACACCATATATTTT.